Below are 10 T cell receptor beta chains sequenced from a single sample in a study of shared clonotypes between healthy human individuals. TCRdb's copy holds only in-frame clones and misses some; the assay was immunoSEQ multiplex PCR. The sample shows about 1.5 million clones, 98% of them seen only once. Sequencing was performed on naive CD4+ T cells sorted from blood. This sample's subset: CD45RA+ positively selected. The receptors here all came from a man aged 25 to 40 in good health.

The chain links TRBV10-1 to TRBJ2-2, with 15 nucleotides matching TRBD2. Per germline, CDR1 WNHNN and CDR2 SYGVQD (reference sequence). V was pared by 4 bases and J by 7 bases, with 7 bases of the junction left unmatched. This CDR3 has 17 amino acids. Written as DNA, the CDR3 is TGCGCCAGCAGTGGCCCGGGACTAGCGGGAGGAGGCGGGGAGCTGTTTTTT. It translates to CASSGPGLAGGGGELFF.

The chain links TRBV19 to TRBJ1-5, with TRBD1 as a possible D gene (6 bases). CDR1 and CDR2 (germline): LNHDA, SQIVND (reference sequence). This CDR3 has 16 amino acids. V lost 3 bases, J lost 2 bases, and 14 bases lay in between. CDR3 region: CASSISQGIGNQPQHF. The CDR3 DNA sequence: TGTGCCAGTAGTATCTCTCAGGGGATCGGCAATCAGCCCCAGCATTTT.

The J gene is TRBJ2-5, the V gene TRBV5-8; the D call may be TRBD1 or TRBD2 (5 bases each). With 1 base removed from V and 3 bases from J, the gap between germline ends came to 16 bases. CDR3 size: 16 residues. Germline V CDR1 and CDR2: SGHTS, YDEGEE. In DNA form, the CDR3 reads TGTGCCAGCAGCTTGCGAGGGTGGGGGTCGGAAGAGACCCAGTACTTC. Its protein product is CASSLRGWGSEETQYF.

The rearrangement uses TRBV10-3 and TRBJ2-2, with D unresolved. This CDR3 is built from 15 residues. In germline, CDR1 is ENHRY, CDR2 SYGVKD. V lost 8 bases, J lost 0 bases, and 13 bases lay in between. DNA of the CDR3: TGTGCCATCGGTAAGGACCTACCGAACACCGGGGAGCTGTTTTTT. Its translation is CAIGKDLPNTGELFF.

In regard to this clone: The junction shows a germline mismatch at one end, possibly a read error. Distinct nucleotide sequences in the sample also encode this CDR3. J is TRBJ1-5 and V is TRBV5-4, with D uncertain. The CDR3 extends over 14 amino acids. The germline V gene has CDR1 SGHNT and CDR2 YYREEE (reference sequence). Here the CDR3 DNA reads TGTGCCAGCAGTTTGGACGGAAGCAATCAGCCCCAGCATTTT. Its protein is CASSLDGSNQPQHF.

The chain uses TRBV7-3 and TRBJ2-1; the D gene is possibly TRBD1 (6 bases). Germline CDR1 reads SGHTA; CDR2 reads FQGTGA. The CDR3 loop spans 14 amino acids. V dropped 5 bases and J dropped 4 bases, with 12 bases sitting between them. The CDR3 sequence: CASSPYREYNEQFF. The CDR3 coding sequence is TGTGCCAGCAGCCCATACAGGGAATACAATGAGCAGTTCTTC.

This chain connects TRBV14 to TRBJ2-3; TRBD2 might be the D (7 bases). Germline lookup yields CDR1 SGHDN and CDR2 FVKESK. The CDR3 spans 13 residues. Trimming removed 0 bases at V and 11 bases at J, with 12 bases between. CDR3 loop: CASSQDRGGVQYF. CDR3 DNA: TGTGCCAGCAGCCAAGACAGGGGAGGGGTGCAGTATTTT.

The V gene is TRBV25-1, the J gene TRBJ1-1, with TRBD1 as a possible D gene (6 bases). This CDR3 is built from 15 residues. With 6 bases removed from V and 0 bases from J, the gap between germline ends came to 14 bases. Germline CDR1 and CDR2: MGHDK and SYGVNS. The DNA for the CDR3 is TGTGCCAGCAGGGCTCGGGGGCACATGAACACTGAAGCTTTCTTT. This sequence encodes CASRARGHMNTEAFF. The full variable domain, in which reference TRBV25-1 and TRBJ1-1 provide the parts outside the CDR3, is EADIYQTPRYLVIGTGKKITLECSQTMGHDKMYWYQQDPGMELHLIHYSYGVNSTEKGDLSSESTVSRIRTEHFPLTLESARPSHTSQYLCASRARGHMNTEAFFGQGTRLTVV.

The V gene is TRBV14, the J gene TRBJ2-1, with D tentatively TRBD1 or TRBD2 (5 bases each). CDR3 length: 13 amino acids. Germline V CDR1 and CDR2: SGHDN, FVKESK. Trimming took 1 base from V and 9 from J, leaving 10 bases between them. CDR3 DNA sequence: TGTGCCAGCAGCCAAGTGTTTGGGACTGAGCAGTTCTTC. This gives the protein CASSQVFGTEQFF. The whole variable domain, filled in from reference TRBV14 and TRBJ2-1, reads EAGVTQFPSHSVIEKGQTVTLRCDPISGHDNLYWYRRVMGKEIKFLLHFVKESKQDESGMPNNRFLAERTGGTYSTLKVQPAELEDSGVYFCASSQVFGTEQFFGPGTRLTVL.

In its sample, this clone was seen once. The rearrangement uses TRBV19 and TRBJ1-5; the D is unclear. The CDR3 covers 13 residues. Germline V gene data show CDR1 as LNHDA and CDR2 as SQIVND (reference sequence). V was cut by 5 bases and J by 11 bases, with 16 bases left in between. The CDR3 region is CASSPPREEAQHF. The CDR3 coding sequence is TGTGCCAGTAGTCCCCCCCGCGAGGAGGCCCAGCATTTT.